Each of the 5 T cell receptor beta chains below was sequenced from the same sample in a study of cytomegalovirus exposure and HLA in healthy donors. Using immunoSEQ multiplex PCR, the repertoire was profiled, and TCRdb retains in-frame clones only, with some absent. Of about 150,000 clones in the sample, 85% to 90% were seen once. Sequenced sample: PBMCs. The receptors were sampled from a human donor in good health.

The chain is built from TRBV5-6 and TRBJ2-7; 7 bases are shared with TRBD2. After removal of 4 bases from V and 3 bases from J, the junction contained 4 bases not matched to a gene. The germline V gene encodes CDR1 SGHDT and CDR2 YYEEEE. The length of the CDR3 is 13 residues. The CDR3 here is CASSPQRGYEQYF. The CDR3 coding sequence is TGTGCCAGCAGCCCTCAGCGGGGCTACGAGCAGTACTTC.

The genes are TRBV30 and TRBJ2-3; 10 bases are shared with TRBD2. Germline loops: CDR1 GTSNPN, CDR2 SVGIG (reference sequence). Trimming took 0 bases from V and 0 from J; bases not matched to a gene: 6. This CDR3 has 17 residues. CDR3 bases: TGTGCCTGGAGTGTAACCCGGACTAGCGGTAGCACAGATACGCAGTATTTT. This sequence encodes CAWSVTRTSGSTDTQYF.

The table lists this clone with a few counts. This chain links TRBV4-1 with TRBJ1-4, with D possibly matching TRBD1 (6 bases). This CDR3 region has 17 residues. In germline, CDR1 is MGHRA, CDR2 YSYEKL. V was trimmed by 2 bases and J by 3 bases, leaving 16 bases between them. The chain's CDR3 is CASSQIRDTNSNEKLFF. The CDR3 bases are TGCGCCAGCAGCCAAATCCGGGACACCAATTCTAATGAAAAACTGTTTTTT.

This clone was counted only a few times. This chain uses TRBV19 with TRBJ2-7; TRBD1 might be the D (5 bases). V was clipped by 5 bases and J by 2 bases, with 10 bases between them. The germline CDR1 and CDR2 sequences are LNHDA and SQIVND (reference sequence). The CDR3 is made up of 13 amino acids. The CDR3 coding sequence is TGTGCCAGTAGTTTGACAGACACCTACGAGCAGTACTTC. Its translation: CASSLTDTYEQYF.

The V gene is TRBV27, the J gene TRBJ2-3; possibly TRBD1 for D (6 bases). Per germline, CDR1 MNHEY and CDR2 SMNVEV (reference sequence). Trimming left V 3 bases short and J 2 bases short, with 9 bases between. The CDR3 contains 14 residues. CDR3 bases: TGTGCCAGCAGTTTCGGACAGTACACAGATACGCAGTATTTT. Amino acids: CASSFGQYTDTQYF.